Listed here are 26 T cell receptor beta chains from one sample, sequenced in a study of post-analysis software for immune sequencing data. Broader study findings: Patients had higher frequencies than controls of roughly five TRBV segments, including TRBV5-6, TRBV5-1 and TRBV20-1.

These TCRs are of unknown antigen specificity. The TCR beta cDNA libraries contained unique molecular identifiers. From the PCR reads, TCRdb called clonotypes with MiXCR, one entry per CDR3 protein. The sample lists approximately 440,000 distinct CDR3 sequences; under 55% were seen once. The sequenced material came from blood. All receptors come from a girl between 10 and 17 years old with multiple sclerosis.

This clonotype was seen a handful of times. The chain carries TRBV28 and TRBJ2-1; weak D call: TRBD2 (5 bases). CDR1 and CDR2 from the germline V gene are MDHEN and SYDVKM. V was pared by 5 bases and J by 0 bases, with 11 bases between. The CDR3 loop spans 15 amino acids. This CDR3 reads CASSVASSSYNEQFF. The CDR3 nucleotides read TGTGCCAGCAGTGTAGCGTCGAGCTCCTACAATGAGCAGTTCTTC.

This rearrangement joins TRBV2 to TRBJ1-5; the D is unclear. Germline V gene sequence: CDR1 SNHLY, CDR2 FYNNEI. The CDR3 has 15 residues. V was trimmed by 4 bases and J by 3 bases, leaving 13 bases between them. For the CDR3, the DNA is TGTGCCAGCAGTGGGAACCGGCAGTTCAATCAGCCCCAGCATTTT. Translated: CASSGNRQFNQPQHF.

This chain connects TRBV11-2 to TRBJ2-5, with a possible D match to TRBD1 (8 bases). The last part of the DNA fits TRBJ2-7 better; the J call may be wrong. The germline V gene has CDR1 SGHAT and CDR2 FQNNGV. The CDR3 contains 16 residues. CDR3 protein: CASSLAPTGGAYEQYF. The DNA of the CDR3 is TGTGCCAGCAGCTTAGCACCCACAGGGGGGGCCTACGAGCAGTACTTC.

The chain is built from TRBV5-5 and TRBJ2-3; D not resolved. CDR3 size: 12 residues. V dropped 7 bases and J dropped 5 bases, with 11 bases sitting between them. The germline V gene has CDR1 SGHKS and CDR2 YYEKEE (reference sequence). Written as DNA, the CDR3 is TGTGCCAGCGGCCTCGCCGTAGATACGCAGTATTTT. This sequence encodes CASGLAVDTQYF.

The CDR3 bases are TGTGCCAGCAGCGGGACAGGGGGTAGCGCCAAAAACATTCAGTACTTC. Its translation is CASSGTGGSAKNIQYF. The chain links TRBV9 to TRBJ2-4, with 10 bases fitting TRBD1. The ends lost 3 bases at V and 1 base at J; junction bases unmatched: 4. CDR3 length equals 16 residues. Germline V gene lookup returns CDR1 SGDLS and CDR2 YYNGEE.

The chain links TRBV7-9 to TRBJ1-6; D call uncertain. Trimming took 1 base from V and 0 from J, leaving 7 bases between them. The CDR3 is made up of 16 amino acids. Germline V lookup: CDR1 SEHNR, CDR2 FQNEAQ (reference sequence). This CDR3 reads CASSLVFDSYNSPLHF. The CDR3 nucleotides are TGTGCCAGCAGCTTAGTATTCGACTCCTATAATTCACCCCTCCACTTT.

V is TRBV5-1 and J is TRBJ1-2; the D gene is possibly TRBD1 (5 bases). V was trimmed by 0 bases and J by 1 base, leaving 10 bases between them. Looked up from germline, CDR1 is SGHRS and CDR2 is YFSETQ. This CDR3 is 15 amino acids long. Here the CDR3 DNA reads TGCGCCAGCAGCTTGGCGACAGAAAGTAACTATGGCTACACCTTC. It translates to CASSLATESNYGYTF.

The gene calls are TRBV20-1 and TRBJ2-7; D ambiguous. The CDR3 length is 13 residues. Germline assignment: CDR1 DFQATT and CDR2 SNEGSKA (reference sequence). Trimming cost V 8 bases and J 5 bases, with 19 bases left between them. The chain's CDR3 is CSKPGRNAHEQYF. DNA for the CDR3: TGCAGTAAGCCGGGCCGGAATGCCCACGAGCAGTACTTC.

Turning to this clonotype: A junction boundary mismatches the germline segment, possibly from a read error. The chain joins TRBV5-1 to TRBJ1-2, with 7 bases lining up with TRBD1. The CDR3 has 15 residues. Germline V gene data show CDR1 as SGHRS and CDR2 as YFSETQ. CDR3 amino acids: CASSLGDRPNHGYTF. CDR3 sequence (DNA): TGCGCCAGCAGCTTAGGGGACAGACCTAACCATGGCTACACCTTC.

V usage is TRBV28 and J usage is TRBJ2-5; D is ambiguous. The assigned J gene may be wrong: the sequence end matches TRBJ2-7 better. Germline V gene data show CDR1 as MDHEN and CDR2 as SYDVKM. The CDR3 spans 13 residues. The CDR3: CASQPSGPSEQYF. The CDR3 coding sequence is TGTGCCAGCCAACCGTCAGGCCCGTCCGAGCAGTACTTC.

The chain couples TRBV5-1 to TRBJ2-1; 10 bases are shared with TRBD2. CDR3 size: 16 residues. Germline V gene lookup returns CDR1 SGHRS and CDR2 YFSETQ. V trimming: 0 bases; J trimming: 7 bases; junction bases outside the gene matches: 7. CDR3 sequence (DNA): TGCGCCAGCAGCTTGGGAGCTAGCGGGAGTCTGAATGAGCAGTTCTTC. Translating it yields CASSLGASGSLNEQFF.

The rearrangement links TRBV27 to TRBJ2-3, with 7 bases aligning to TRBD1. The DNA matches TRBJ2-7 better at its end, which makes the J call doubtful. From germline, CDR1 is MNHEY and CDR2 SMNVEV (reference sequence). The CDR3 contains 13 residues. The CDR3 reads CASTIPGTDEQYF. CDR3 bases: TGTGCCAGCACAATCCCCGGGACAGACGAGCAGTACTTC.

The J gene is TRBJ2-3, the V gene TRBV25-1; D possibly matches TRBD1 or TRBD2 (5 bases each). This CDR3 is 17 amino acids long. Trimming shortened V by 0 bases and J by 3 bases, and 16 bases separated the two germline ends. Germline V gene data show CDR1 as MGHDK and CDR2 as SYGVNS. The CDR3 spells CASSEYVLSRGTDTQYF. DNA of the CDR3: TGTGCCAGCAGTGAATATGTTCTTTCGAGGGGAACAGATACGCAGTATTTT.

The genes are TRBV20-1 and TRBJ2-2, with D possibly matching TRBD2 (7 bases). The CDR3 spans 13 residues. The V and J ends lost 2 bases and 5 bases respectively, with 9 bases between them. Germline V gene sequence: CDR1 DFQATT, CDR2 SNEGSKA (reference sequence). In DNA form, the CDR3 reads TGCAGTGCTAGAAGGGGGGGGACCGGGGAGCTGTTTTTT. Protein sequence: CSARRGGTGELFF.

The chain links TRBV7-8 to TRBJ1-5; perhaps TRBD1 as D (5 bases). Trimming removed 6 bases at V and 0 bases at J, with 18 bases between. Germline V CDR1 and CDR2: SGHVS, FQNEAQ. There are 17 residues in the CDR3. The CDR3 sequence: CASSLGLQGSSNQPQHF. Here the CDR3 DNA reads TGTGCCAGCAGTCTTGGTCTGCAGGGCAGTAGCAATCAGCCCCAGCATTTT.

The CDR3 here is CASSLSKGSDTQYF. CDR3 bases: TGTGCCAGCAGCTTATCAAAGGGCTCAGATACGCAGTATTTT. V gene TRBV7-2 combines with J gene TRBJ2-3; D not resolved. The CDR3 is made up of 14 amino acids. CDR1 and CDR2 from the germline V gene are SGHTA and FQGNSA. The V end was cut by 2 bases, the J end by 4 bases, with 10 bases between.

The CDR3: CSVESQSYGYTF. DNA of the CDR3: TGCAGCGTTGAAAGTCAGAGCTATGGCTACACCTTC. The chain employs TRBV29-1 and TRBJ1-2; no clear D gene. V lost 2 bases, J lost 4 bases, and 8 bases lay in between. From germline, CDR1 is SQVTM and CDR2 ANQGSEA. The CDR3 contains 12 residues. The full variable domain, in which reference TRBV29-1 and TRBJ1-2 provide the parts outside the CDR3, is SAVISQKPSRDICQRGTSLTIQCQVDSQVTMMFWYRQQPGQSLTLIATANQGSEATYESGFVIDKFPISRPNLTFSTLTVSNMSPEDSSIYLCSVESQSYGYTFGSGTRLTVV.

Remarks on this clonotype: A much larger clone differs by one base, so this may be a read error. The chain uses TRBV29-1 and TRBJ2-5; D not resolved. CDR1 and CDR2 from the germline V gene are SQVTM and ANQGSEA. This CDR3 has 12 residues. CDR3 bases: TGCAGCGGTGAAGGTATCCAAGAGACCCAGTACTTC. This translates into CSGEGIQETQYF.

The rearrangement links TRBV4-3 to TRBJ2-3; D unresolved. Trimming removed 4 bases from V and 5 bases from J, with 13 bases in between. The CDR3 spans 14 residues. Germline V lookup: CDR1 LGHNA, CDR2 YSLEER. The CDR3 loop reads CASSLTGNGDTQYF. As DNA, the CDR3 is TGCGCCAGCAGCCTGACGGGCAACGGAGATACGCAGTATTTT.

This clonotype was counted only a few times. The rearrangement uses TRBV27 and TRBJ2-7; TRBD1 is a possible D gene (6 bases). The germline V and J ends were trimmed by 5 bases and 3 bases, with 14 bases remaining between them. The CDR3 length is 14 residues. Germline CDR1 and CDR2: MNHEY and SMNVEV (reference sequence). The DNA of the CDR3 is TGTGCCAGCAGTAGGGGGTTTGATGGCTACGAGCAGTACTTC. Protein product: CASSRGFDGYEQYF.

The chain couples TRBV5-6 to TRBJ2-4; D gene unclear. With the DNA end fitting TRBJ2-7 better, the J assignment may be wrong. The CDR3 totals 12 residues. Germline loops: CDR1 SGHDT, CDR2 YYEEEE. The DNA for the CDR3 is TGTGCCAGCAGCTTTTCGTACTACGAGCAGTACTTC. Translating gives CASSFSYYEQYF.

V gene TRBV20-1 combines with J gene TRBJ2-2; no clear D. V lost 6 bases and J 4 bases, leaving 12 bases between the germline ends. Germline CDR1 reads DFQATT; CDR2 reads SNEGSKA (reference sequence). The CDR3 has 13 amino acids. CDR3 residues: CSADGPGTGELFF. In DNA form, the CDR3 reads TGCAGTGCCGACGGACCGGGCACCGGGGAGCTGTTTTTT.

V and J are TRBV7-9 and TRBJ2-7, with TRBD2 identical over 7 bases. CDR3 length equals 16 residues. Germline CDR1 is SEHNR and CDR2 is FQNEAQ (reference sequence). The ends lost 4 bases at V and 5 bases at J; junction bases unmatched: 14. The DNA for the CDR3 is TGTGCCAGCAGCTACGAAGGCAGTGCGGGGGTCCACGAGCAGTACTTC. It codes for CASSYEGSAGVHEQYF. The variable domain in full, completed from reference TRBV7-9 and TRBJ2-7, reads DTGVSQNPRHKITKRGQNVTFRCDPISEHNRLYWYRQTLGQGPEFLTYFQNEAQLEKSRLLSDRFSAERPKGSFSTLEIQRTEQGDSAMYLCASSYEGSAGVHEQYFGPGTRLTVT.

The rearrangement uses TRBV3-1 and TRBJ2-1; no definite D call. V lost 1 base and J lost 8, with 6 bases in between. The CDR3 totals 12 residues. Germline CDR1 reads LGHDT; CDR2 reads YNNKEL (reference sequence). Written as DNA, the CDR3 is TGTGCCAGCAGCCAAGTCGAGCATGAGCAGTTCTTC. Encoded protein: CASSQVEHEQFF.

This clonotype was found a few times. The chain employs TRBV7-9 and TRBJ2-7, with TRBD1 matching over 8 bases. The junction had 9 bases not matched to a gene; V was cut back by 3 bases and J by 2 bases. Germline CDR1 SEHNR, CDR2 FQNEAQ (reference sequence). The length of the CDR3 is 16 residues. CDR3 sequence reads: CASSFPGTGFPYEQYF. CDR3 DNA sequence: TGTGCCAGCAGCTTCCCCGGGACAGGTTTCCCCTACGAGCAGTACTTC.

The chain joins TRBV5-1 to TRBJ2-6, with D possibly TRBD1 on 6 matching bases. The V end lost 5 bases, the J end lost 0 bases, and 15 bases lay between the germline ends. This CDR3 contains 17 residues. Germline assignment: CDR1 SGHRS and CDR2 YFSETQ. The DNA for the CDR3 is TGCGCCAGCAGATACACAGGGAGAAGCTCTGGGGCCAACGTCCTGACTTTC. It encodes CASRYTGRSSGANVLTF.